The 13 T cell receptor beta chains below were found in one sample sequenced in a study of T-cell memory formation after mild COVID-19. TCRdb reprocessed the 5' RACE reads with MiXCR, giving one entry per CDR3 protein. The profile shows about 39,000 distinct CDR3 sequences, about 6.1% of them singletons. Sequenced sample: PBMCs or a T cell subset sorted from them (not recorded which). The receptors derive from an adult who had mild COVID-19 (a few samples of this study predate the infection). Cell type and time point are not known.

This clonotype was detected a few times. J is TRBJ2-2 and V is TRBV7-2; TRBD2 matches at 10 bases. This CDR3 has 17 amino acids. Germline V gene sequence: CDR1 SGHTA, CDR2 FQGNSA. Unmatched junction bases numbered 8, after V lost 5 bases and J lost 2 bases. The CDR3 DNA reads TGTGCCAGCAGCAACCGACGGACTAGCGGTAACACCGGGGAGCTGTTTTTT. This codes for CASSNRRTSGNTGELFF.

This clonotype was counted a few times. V usage is TRBV19 and J usage is TRBJ2-1; D gene ambiguous. Trimming cost V 6 bases and J 0 bases, with 9 bases left between them. CDR1 is LNHDA, CDR2 SQIVND, per germline (reference sequence). The CDR3 is 14 residues long. The CDR3 loop is CASRSPHSYNEQFF. CDR3 in DNA: TGTGCCAGTAGAAGCCCGCACTCCTACAATGAGCAGTTCTTC.

This sequence joins TRBV6-5 and TRBJ1-1, with 8 bases aligning to TRBD1. The CDR3 is made up of 16 amino acids. Germline V lookup: CDR1 MNHEY, CDR2 SVGAGI. V lost 2 bases and J lost 0; bases outside the gene matches: 5. CDR3 coding DNA: TGTGCCAGCAGTTACGAGGGGACAGGCCTGAACACTGAAGCTTTCTTT. The encoded protein is CASSYEGTGLNTEAFF.

The CDR3: CATSSVPGEVDEQFF. The DNA for the CDR3 is TGTGCCACCAGCAGTGTACCGGGAGAGGTCGATGAGCAGTTCTTC. The gene calls are TRBV15 and TRBJ2-1; TRBD2 is a possible D gene (6 bases). The CDR3 totals 15 residues. V was clipped by 3 bases and J by 8 bases, with 17 bases between them. The V gene's germline CDR1 is LNHNV and CDR2 YYDKDF (reference sequence).

This clonotype has a count of ten or more. The chain joins TRBV7-6 to TRBJ2-5; no firm D call. Germline V gene sequence: CDR1 SGHVS, CDR2 FNYEAQ. V was cut by 7 bases and J by 2 bases, with 14 bases left in between. The CDR3 consists of 14 residues. CDR3 sequence: CASTLGGQQETQYF. The CDR3 coding sequence is TGTGCCAGCACCTTGGGTGGGCAGCAAGAGACCCAGTACTTC.

This clonotype was counted at least ten times. The chain carries TRBV19 and TRBJ2-2, with TRBD1 identical over 8 bases. CDR3 length: 16 residues. From germline, CDR1 is LNHDA and CDR2 SQIVND (reference sequence). V lost 2 bases, J lost 6 bases, and 8 bases stayed unmatched. The CDR3 coding sequence is TGTGCCAGTAGTATACGGGCAGGGGGCCCCCCCGGGGAGCTGTTTTTT. This sequence encodes CASSIRAGGPPGELFF.

This clonotype turned up a few times. The rearrangement links TRBV10-3 to TRBJ1-5, with 7 positions matching TRBD1. With V trimmed by 6 bases and J by 3 bases, 5 bases remained unmatched. The CDR3 is 14 residues long. Germline V lookup: CDR1 ENHRY, CDR2 SYGVKD. The CDR3 DNA is TGTGCCATCAGCCCTGACAGGGACAATCAGCCCCAGCATTTT. The encoded protein is CAISPDRDNQPQHF.

The table lists this clonotype with a few counts. The rearrangement uses TRBV11-2 and TRBJ2-7; 7 bases map to TRBD1. Losses at the gene ends were 4 bases for V and 5 bases for J; bases not matched to a gene: 14. This CDR3 has 16 amino acids. Germline V CDR1 and CDR2: SGHAT, FQNNGV. The CDR3, as DNA: TGTGCCAGCAGCTCGTCCCAGGGGACAGTTTCAAACGAGCAGTACTTC. Translating it yields CASSSSQGTVSNEQYF.

In this sample, this clonotype turned up many times. The CDR3 is CSVVTTHSGQYF. DNA for the CDR3: TGCAGCGTTGTGACAACTCACTCCGGGCAGTACTTC. The chain combines TRBV29-1 with TRBJ2-7; D unclear. The V and J ends lost 4 bases and 9 bases respectively, with 16 bases between them. This CDR3 region has 12 residues. The germline V gene has CDR1 SQVTM and CDR2 ANQGSEA.

The genes are TRBV29-1 and TRBJ2-1; possibly TRBD2 for D (6 bases). CDR1 and CDR2 (germline): SQVTM, ANQGSEA. V shed 6 bases and J shed 8 bases, with 17 bases lying between them. This CDR3 has 13 amino acids. DNA for the CDR3: TGCAGCGTACGTATTAATTCGGGGGATGAGCAGTTCTTC. Translated, it gives CSVRINSGDEQFF.

This chain uses TRBV11-1 with TRBJ2-2; D gene ambiguous. This CDR3 spans 15 amino acids. Trimming pared 0 bases from V and 0 bases from J, leaving 5 bases between. Germline V lookup: CDR1 SGHAT, CDR2 FQDESV (reference sequence). The CDR3 nucleotides read TGTGCCAGCAGCTTAGCGTACGCGAACACCGGGGAGCTGTTTTTT. This encodes CASSLAYANTGELFF.

This clonotype has a count of ten or more. The chain carries TRBV4-2 and TRBJ2-1, with D maybe TRBD2 (6 bases). V gave up 3 bases and J gave up 1 base, with 13 bases separating them. CDR3 size: 16 residues. Germline V gives CDR1 LGHNA, CDR2 YNFKEQ. CDR3 DNA sequence: TGTGCCAGCAGCCATCACTCGGGAGATTCCTACAATGAGCAGTTCTTC. Protein: CASSHHSGDSYNEQFF.

The rearrangement uses TRBV7-3 and TRBJ2-5; D call uncertain. Germline V gene lookup returns CDR1 SGHTA and CDR2 FQGTGA. V dropped 2 bases and J dropped 2 bases, with 6 bases sitting between them. The CDR3 loop spans 13 amino acids. The CDR3 DNA sequence: TGTGCCAGCAGCTTAGGCAGTCAAGAGACCCAGTACTTC. Translation gives CASSLGSQETQYF.